The clone carrying this T cell receptor (beta chain) was seen a handful of times. This specimen belongs to a study of T cells in Graves' hyperthyroidism and ophthalmopathy. Exclusion of patients followed from uncontrolled infection, other autoimmune disease, pregnancy or lactation. RNA transcripts yielded amplified TCR beta CDR3 regions. HTBI primers were employed in a first-round RT-PCR of the TCR CDR3. TCRdb re-analysed the multiplex PCR reads in MiXCR, keeping a single row per CDR3 protein. The sample carries 340,000 or so distinct CDR3 sequences, approximately 17% recorded once. CDR3 size: 13 residues. With 4 bases clipped from V and 2 bases from J, the junction kept 4 bases outside the gene matches. Germline V gene data show CDR1 as SQVTM and CDR2 as ANQGSEA.

The receptor was isolated from a man aged 25 to 40 with Graves' hyperthyroidism. The sample taken for sequencing was blood. V gene TRBV29-1 combines with J gene TRBJ1-1; 7 bases are a match to TRBD1. In nucleotides, the CDR3 is TGCAGCGTTGGGGGGACAGTCAACACTGAAGCTTTCTTT. This translates into CSVGGTVNTEAFF.